Listed here are 19 T cell receptor beta chains from one sample, sequenced in a study of OX40 agonist ivuxolimab in advanced cancers. Generated by immunoSEQ multiplex PCR, the TCRdb table keeps only in-frame clones and is missing some. Here the sample spans 80,000 to 100,000 clones, around 85% being singletons. The sample was CD4+ or CD8+ T cells sorted from blood, taken in a trial of the OX40 agonist ivuxolimab. The origin of the receptors is an adult with an advanced solid tumor such as melanoma, head and neck, liver or kidney cancer.

The genes are TRBV5-1 and TRBJ2-5; D is unclear. Trimming removed 0 bases at V and 5 bases at J, with 14 bases between. Germline V gene data show CDR1 as SGHRS and CDR2 as YFSETQ. CDR3 length: 15 amino acids. This CDR3 reads CASSLVPVLTETQYF. The CDR3 nucleotides are TGCGCCAGCAGCTTGGTGCCAGTCCTTACTGAGACCCAGTACTTC. The whole variable domain, filled in from reference TRBV5-1 and TRBJ2-5, reads KAGVTQTPRYLIKTRGQQVTLSCSPISGHRSVSWYQQTPGQGLQFLFEYFSETQRNKGNFPGRFSGRQFSNSRSEMNVSTLELGDSALYLCASSLVPVLTETQYFGPGTRLLVL.

The sample holds one count of this clone. This chain connects TRBV4-1 to TRBJ2-2; 10 bases match TRBD1. The germline V gene has CDR1 MGHRA and CDR2 YSYEKL. CDR3 size: 16 residues. Germline trimming cut 6 bases from V and 5 bases from J; bases unmatched to any gene: 9. The CDR3 is CASSPPGTGVTGELFF. The CDR3 nucleotides are TGCGCCAGCAGTCCTCCCGGGACAGGGGTTACCGGGGAGCTGTTTTTT.

The chain joins TRBV6-1 to TRBJ2-1, with 9 bases that match TRBD1. Trimming removed 5 bases from V and 5 bases from J; junction bases left unmatched: 10. This CDR3 has 16 amino acids. Per the germline V gene, CDR1 is MNHNS and CDR2 is SASEGT. The CDR3 sequence: CASSKGRGTGHNEQFF. The CDR3, as DNA: TGTGCCAGCAGTAAAGGGCGCGGGACAGGGCACAATGAGCAGTTCTTC.

V gene TRBV27 combines with J gene TRBJ1-2; no clear D gene. The CDR3 spans 14 residues. Trimming left V 5 bases short and J 4 bases short, with 14 bases between. Per the germline V gene, CDR1 is MNHEY and CDR2 is SMNVEV (reference sequence). CDR3 nucleotides: TGTGCCAGCAGTCGCGCAGGCTCGGGCTATGGCTACACCTTC. It specifies CASSRAGSGYGYTF.

V gene TRBV28 combines with J gene TRBJ1-1; D is possibly TRBD1 (6 bases). Germline CDR1 reads MDHEN; CDR2 reads SYDVKM. The CDR3 covers 13 residues. V lost 8 bases and J 1 base, leaving 11 bases between the germline ends. The CDR3 DNA is TGTGCCAGCTCAGGGGTGGCGAACACTGAAGCTTTCTTT. It yields the protein CASSGVANTEAFF.

The genes are TRBV5-1 and TRBJ1-1; D ambiguous. The CDR3 length is 12 residues. Trimming cost V 2 bases and J 4 bases, with 6 bases left between them. Germline V gene data show CDR1 as SGHRS and CDR2 as YFSETQ. For the CDR3, the DNA is TGCGCCAGCAGCTTAAGCGGCACTGAAGCTTTCTTT. Protein sequence: CASSLSGTEAFF.

J is TRBJ2-2 and V is TRBV10-3; D is possibly TRBD1 (6 bases). Trimming stripped 10 bases from V and 1 base from J, with 10 bases between. This CDR3 is 13 amino acids long. CDR1 is ENHRY, CDR2 SYGVKD, per germline. In DNA, the CDR3 is TGTGCCACCTGGACAGAGAACACCGGGGAGCTGTTTTTT. Translated: CATWTENTGELFF.

This clone showed up just once. V and J are TRBV27 and TRBJ1-1, with TRBD1 matching over 8 bases. Germline values: CDR1 MNHEY, CDR2 SMNVEV (reference sequence). The V segment lost 6 bases and the J segment 9 bases; nucleotides outside the gene matches: 6. The CDR3 covers 12 residues. CDR3 in amino acids: CASSPDRGKAFF. In DNA, the CDR3 is TGTGCCAGCAGCCCTGACAGGGGAAAAGCTTTCTTT.

The gene calls are TRBV9 and TRBJ2-3, with 9 bases identical to TRBD2. The CDR3 length is 15 residues. Germline-derived CDR1 and CDR2 are SGDLS and YYNGEE. Germline trimming cut 4 bases from V and 6 bases from J; bases unmatched to any gene: 9. The CDR3 is CASSPRGGRGDTQYF. DNA for the CDR3: TGTGCCAGCAGCCCCCGCGGCGGGAGGGGGGATACGCAGTATTTT.

This clone occurred once. The rearrangement uses TRBV29-1 and TRBJ2-1; the match to TRBD1 covers 7 bases. CDR3 length: 13 amino acids. The germline CDR1 and CDR2 sequences are SQVTM and ANQGSEA. The junction had 3 bases not matched to a gene; V was cut back by 5 bases and J by 2 bases. CDR3 residues: CSVNRGAYNEQFF. Written as DNA, the CDR3 is TGCAGCGTTAACAGGGGCGCCTACAATGAGCAGTTCTTC.

This chain connects TRBV28 to TRBJ2-7, with D possibly called TRBD1 or TRBD2 (6 bases each). V was pared by 7 bases and J by 2 bases, with 15 bases between. CDR3 length: 14 residues. CDR1 is MDHEN, CDR2 SYDVKM, per germline. The DNA of the CDR3 is TGTGCCAGCACTTCCGGGGGCTCAACCTACGAGCAGTACTTC. It is translated as CASTSGGSTYEQYF.

The V and J genes are TRBV28 and TRBJ2-2, with D maybe TRBD1 (5 bases). This CDR3 region has 13 residues. V shed 8 bases and J shed 5 bases, with 12 bases lying between them. Germline assignment: CDR1 MDHEN and CDR2 SYDVKM. CDR3 sequence reads: CASHSSGTGELFF. The DNA for the CDR3 is TGTGCCAGCCACTCCTCAGGGACCGGGGAGCTGTTTTTT.

V is TRBV27 and J is TRBJ1-5; TRBD1 is a possible D gene (5 bases). Germline lookup yields CDR1 MNHEY and CDR2 SMNVEV (reference sequence). The CDR3 length is 14 residues. Trimming took off 6 bases at V and 1 base at J, with 10 bases between the two ends. The CDR3 sequence: CASSRGQSNQPQHF. CDR3 DNA: TGTGCCAGCAGCCGCGGACAAAGCAATCAGCCCCAGCATTTT.

This clone was recorded only once. The chain combines TRBV7-6 with TRBJ2-7; 7 bases match TRBD2. Trimming removed 5 bases from V and 5 bases from J; junction bases left unmatched: 15. This CDR3 contains 16 residues. Germline V gene data show CDR1 as SGHVS and CDR2 as FNYEAQ. CDR3 DNA: TGTGCCAGCAGCCCCCTACTGGGGAGGGGCCGGGACGAGCAGTACTTC. Translated, it gives CASSPLLGRGRDEQYF.

This chain connects TRBV10-3 to TRBJ2-2; D tentatively fits TRBD1 or TRBD2 (5 bases each). The CDR3 runs 14 residues. V was trimmed by 11 bases and J by 4 bases, leaving 17 bases between them. CDR1 ENHRY and CDR2 SYGVKD come from the germline V gene. The CDR3 bases are TGTGCCGCAAGGGGAGACACCGCCACCGGGGAGCTGTTTTTT. It codes for CAARGDTATGELFF.

The chain is built from TRBV9 and TRBJ2-2; TRBD1 might be the D (6 bases). The CDR3 consists of 16 residues. Trimming removed 0 bases from V and 6 bases from J, with 15 bases in between. The germline V gene encodes CDR1 SGDLS and CDR2 YYNGEE. DNA of the CDR3: TGTGCCAGCAGCGTAGGAAGGGGGAGTTGGCCCGGGGAGCTGTTTTTT. It codes for CASSVGRGSWPGELFF.

The chain combines TRBV7-3 with TRBJ2-2; tentatively, D is TRBD2 (6 bases). The CDR3 loop spans 15 amino acids. Between the trimmed V and J ends, which lost 3 bases and 0 bases, there was a span of 8 bases. In germline, CDR1 is SGHTA, CDR2 FQGTGA. The CDR3: CASSLGLSNTGELFF. CDR3 sequence (DNA): TGTGCCAGCAGCTTGGGACTTTCGAACACCGGGGAGCTGTTTTTT.

The chain carries TRBV18 and TRBJ1-2; D gene ambiguous. The CDR3 spans 18 residues. The germline CDR1 and CDR2 sequences are KGHSH and LQKENI. Trimming shortened V by 4 bases and J by 7 bases, and 28 bases separated the two germline ends. CDR3 amino acids: CASSLNQPSEIRLFGYTF. For the CDR3, the DNA is TGTGCCAGCTCACTGAACCAACCTAGTGAGATTAGGCTTTTTGGCTACACCTTC. The variable domain in full, completed from reference TRBV18 and TRBJ1-2, reads NAGVMQNPRHLVRRRGQEARLRCSPMKGHSHVYWYRQLPEEGLKFMVYLQKENIIDESGMPKERFSAEFPKEGPSILRIQQVVRGDSAAYFCASSLNQPSEIRLFGYTFGSGTRLTVV.

The V call is TRBV28, the J call TRBJ1-2, with D hard to call. Trimming cost V 4 bases and J 4 bases, with 7 bases left between them. Germline V lookup: CDR1 MDHEN, CDR2 SYDVKM. The CDR3 contains 12 residues. The CDR3 spells CASSSKGYGYTF. The CDR3, as DNA: TGTGCCAGCAGTTCAAAGGGCTATGGCTACACCTTC.